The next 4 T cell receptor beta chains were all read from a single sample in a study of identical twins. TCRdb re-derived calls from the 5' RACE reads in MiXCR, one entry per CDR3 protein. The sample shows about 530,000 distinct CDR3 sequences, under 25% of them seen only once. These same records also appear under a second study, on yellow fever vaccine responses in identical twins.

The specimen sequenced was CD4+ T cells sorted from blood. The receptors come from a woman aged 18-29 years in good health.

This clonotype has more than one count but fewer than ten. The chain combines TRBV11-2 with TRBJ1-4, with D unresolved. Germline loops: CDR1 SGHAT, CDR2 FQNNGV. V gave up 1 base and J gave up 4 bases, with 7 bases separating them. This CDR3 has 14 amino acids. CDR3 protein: CASSLGGLNEKLFF. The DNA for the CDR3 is TGTGCCAGCAGCTTAGGCGGACTTAATGAAAAACTGTTTTTT. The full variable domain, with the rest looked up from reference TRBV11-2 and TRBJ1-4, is EAGVAQSPRYKIIEKRQSVAFWCNPISGHATLYWYQQILGQGPKLLIQFQNNGVVDDSQLPKDRFSAERLKGVDSTLKIQPAKLEDSAVYLCASSLGGLNEKLFFGSGTQLSVL.

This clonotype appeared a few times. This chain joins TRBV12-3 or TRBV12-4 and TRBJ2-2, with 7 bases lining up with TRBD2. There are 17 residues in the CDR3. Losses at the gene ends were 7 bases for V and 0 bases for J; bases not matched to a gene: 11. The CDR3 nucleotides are TGTGCCAGCATCCTGGGAGCCGGGACTACGAACACCGGGGAGCTGTTTTTT. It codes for CASILGAGTTNTGELFF.

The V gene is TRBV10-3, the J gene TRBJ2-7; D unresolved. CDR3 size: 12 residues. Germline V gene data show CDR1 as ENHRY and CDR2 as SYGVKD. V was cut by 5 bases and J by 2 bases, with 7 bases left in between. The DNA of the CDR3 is TGTGCCATCAGTAACAACCCCTACGAGCAGTACTTC. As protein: CAISNNPYEQYF.

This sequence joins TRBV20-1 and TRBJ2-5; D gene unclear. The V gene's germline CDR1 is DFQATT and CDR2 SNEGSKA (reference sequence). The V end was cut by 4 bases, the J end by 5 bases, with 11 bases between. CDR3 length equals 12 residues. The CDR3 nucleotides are TGCAGTGCTAAGCCCCTAGGGGAGACCCAGTACTTC. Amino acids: CSAKPLGETQYF.